The 19 T cell receptor beta chains below all came from one sample that was sequenced in a study of tumour-infiltrating T cells in Burkitt lymphoma. Only in-frame clones appear in the TCRdb table, and some are missing; sequencing was by immunoSEQ multiplex PCR. The sample holds some 5,500 clones; 9.5% to 10% are singletons and the top ten take approximately 2%. Sequencing input: tumor tissue. The source is a human donor with diffuse large B-cell lymphoma.

This clone was seen a single time. The chain uses TRBV19 and TRBJ2-7; 7 bases match TRBD1. The CDR3 totals 14 residues. The V and J ends lost 6 bases and 3 bases, in that order; junction bases with no gene match: 8. Germline assignment: CDR1 LNHDA and CDR2 SQIVND (reference sequence). This CDR3 is CASSLRRDSYEQYF. As DNA, the CDR3 is TGTGCCAGTAGCCTTCGCCGGGACAGCTACGAGCAGTACTTC.

J is TRBJ1-5 and V is TRBV6-6, with a possible D match to TRBD1 (6 bases). V was pared by 6 bases and J by 6 bases, with 9 bases between. This CDR3 comprises 12 residues. Germline V CDR1 and CDR2: MNHNY, SVGAGI (reference sequence). CDR3 nucleotides: TGTGCCAGCAGGGAGACAGGTCAGCCCCAGCATTTT. Translation: CASRETGQPQHF.

This clone was counted between two and nine times. V is TRBV29-1 and J is TRBJ2-3; D gene unclear. Trimming pared 1 base from V and 1 base from J, leaving 9 bases between. The germline V gene encodes CDR1 SQVTM and CDR2 ANQGSEA. This CDR3 spans 14 amino acids. CDR3 sequence (DNA): TGCAGCGTTGAAGTTGGCGACGGCACAGATACGCAGTATTTT. Its translation: CSVEVGDGTDTQYF.

This clone occurred a few times. The chain combines TRBV6-5 with TRBJ2-3, with 8 bases fitting TRBD1. J gave up 6 bases and V 6 bases, and 8 bases lay outside the gene matches. CDR1 is MNHEY and CDR2 is SVGAGI in the germline V gene. The CDR3 is made up of 14 amino acids. Here the CDR3 DNA reads TGTGCCAGCAGCCCCGGGACAGGTGTTGATACGCAGTATTTT. This gives the protein CASSPGTGVDTQYF.

V usage is TRBV27 and J usage is TRBJ1-6; possibly TRBD1 for D (6 bases). Trimming took 2 bases from V and 10 from J, leaving 15 bases between them. CDR1 is MNHEY, CDR2 SMNVEV, per germline (reference sequence). The CDR3 totals 15 residues. The CDR3 DNA reads as TGTGCCAGCAGTTTAGTACAGGGCCTTGGATCACCCCTCCACTTT. Its translation: CASSLVQGLGSPLHF.

The rearrangement links TRBV5-6 to TRBJ2-7; the D call may be TRBD1 or TRBD2 (6 bases each). This CDR3 contains 14 residues. V was shortened by 0 bases and J by 6 bases, with 13 bases between the two germline ends. Germline CDR1 SGHDT, CDR2 YYEEEE. CDR3 loop: CASSLGGGGSEQYF. CDR3 nucleotides: TGTGCCAGCAGCTTGGGAGGAGGGGGGAGCGAGCAGTACTTC.

A few counts support this clone. The chain is built from TRBV28 and TRBJ1-1; perhaps TRBD1 as D (5 bases). The CDR3 runs to 12 residues. Germline V CDR1 and CDR2: MDHEN, SYDVKM. Trimming cost V 7 bases and J 9 bases, with 15 bases left between them. CDR3 loop: CASTDGTRKAFF. DNA of the CDR3: TGTGCCAGCACGGACGGGACGAGGAAAGCTTTCTTT.

This clone was detected only a few times. The chain is built from TRBV28 and TRBJ2-7; D tentatively reads TRBD1 or TRBD2 (6 bases each). V was clipped by 3 bases and J by 2 bases, with 11 bases between them. Germline lookup yields CDR1 MDHEN and CDR2 SYDVKM. The CDR3 runs to 14 residues. CDR3 sequence (DNA): TGTGCCAGCAGTTTGGGGGGCCCTCCCTACGAGCAGTACTTC. Translating gives CASSLGGPPYEQYF.

The chain recombines TRBV27 with TRBJ1-2; tentative D call: TRBD1 (5 bases). Trimming took 6 bases from V and 7 from J, leaving 18 bases between them. In germline, CDR1 is MNHEY, CDR2 SMNVEV (reference sequence). The CDR3 totals 14 residues. Here the CDR3 DNA reads TGTGCCAGCAGCCGCACGAGGGACTTGAGTGGCTACACCTTC. It encodes CASSRTRDLSGYTF.

This clone was seen more than once but under ten times. This rearrangement joins TRBV10-2 to TRBJ2-7, with TRBD1 matching 9 bases. The CDR3 contains 17 residues. Germline lookup yields CDR1 WSHSY and CDR2 SAAADI. V lost 4 bases, J lost 2 bases, and 12 bases stayed unmatched. The CDR3 region is CASSGLPGTGRTYEQYF. In DNA form, the CDR3 reads TGCGCCAGCAGTGGGCTCCCCGGGACAGGGAGGACCTACGAGCAGTACTTC.

The CDR3 here is CASSLDRGLDQPQHF. Written as DNA, the CDR3 is TGTGCCAGCAGCCTTGACAGGGGGCTCGATCAGCCCCAGCATTTT. This chain uses TRBV5-6 with TRBJ1-5, with 10 bases aligning to TRBD1. The CDR3 is made up of 15 amino acids. V trimming: 4 bases; J trimming: 5 bases; junction bases outside the gene matches: 6. Looked up from germline, CDR1 is SGHDT and CDR2 is YYEEEE.

This clone was observed a few times. The chain carries TRBV5-1 and TRBJ2-1, with 8 positions matching TRBD2. The ends lost 4 bases at V and 5 bases at J; junction bases unmatched: 11. The CDR3 loop spans 16 amino acids. Germline CDR1 and CDR2: SGHRS and YFSETQ. The CDR3 loop is CASSRGVSAGDNEQFF. The DNA for the CDR3 is TGCGCCAGCAGCAGGGGGGTTTCAGCGGGGGACAATGAGCAGTTCTTC.

The chain has TRBV9 and TRBJ2-3; no clear D. Trimming took 3 bases from V and 1 from J, leaving 12 bases between them. The germline V gene has CDR1 SGDLS and CDR2 YYNGEE. This CDR3 is built from 15 residues. The CDR3 sequence is CASSAQALRTDTQYF. The CDR3 DNA reads TGTGCCAGCAGCGCTCAGGCCCTTCGCACAGATACGCAGTATTTT. The entire variable domain, with the rest obtained from reference TRBV9 and TRBJ2-3, is as follows: DSGVTQTPKHLITATGQRVTLRCSPRSGDLSVYWYQQSLDQGLQFLIQYYNGEERAKGNILERFSAQQFPDLHSELNLSSLELGDSALYFCASSAQALRTDTQYFGPGTRLTVL.

A few counts support this clone. V and J are TRBV5-4 and TRBJ2-3; 8 nucleotides align to TRBD2. V shed 2 bases and J 4 bases; nucleotides not matched to a gene: 6. CDR3 length: 15 residues. The germline V gene has CDR1 SGHNT and CDR2 YYREEE (reference sequence). CDR3 residues: CASSLAGARADTQYF. The CDR3 coding sequence is TGTGCCAGCAGCTTAGCGGGGGCGAGGGCAGATACGCAGTATTTT. The variable domain in full, completed from reference TRBV5-4 and TRBJ2-3, reads ETGVTQSPTHLIKTRGQQVTLRCSSQSGHNTVSWYQQALGQGPQFIFQYYREEENGRGNFPPRFSGLQFPNYSSELNVNALELDDSALYLCASSLAGARADTQYFGPGTRLTVL.

This chain uses TRBV6-5 with TRBJ1-4; no definite D call. The CDR3 runs to 16 residues. With 2 bases removed from V and 0 bases from J, the gap between germline ends came to 10 bases. Germline V gene sequence: CDR1 MNHEY, CDR2 SVGAGI. CDR3 coding DNA: TGTGCCAGCAGTTACGGCAGATGGGCAACTAATGAAAAACTGTTTTTT. It codes for CASSYGRWATNEKLFF.

This clone showed up just a few times. This chain uses TRBV19 with TRBJ2-1, with D possibly TRBD2 on 5 matching bases. Trimming removed 2 bases from V and 7 bases from J, with 15 bases in between. This CDR3 is 15 amino acids long. The germline V gene has CDR1 LNHDA and CDR2 SQIVND (reference sequence). The CDR3 DNA reads TGTGCCAGTAGTATAACGTCTAGCCCGATTAATGAGCAGTTCTTC. Translated, it gives CASSITSSPINEQFF.

A few counts support this clone. The genes are TRBV4-1 and TRBJ2-1; 9 nucleotides line up with TRBD2. CDR3 length: 14 amino acids. V gave up 0 bases and J gave up 10 bases; unmatched junction bases: 4. Germline loops: CDR1 MGHRA, CDR2 YSYEKL. CDR3 protein: CASSQEGSGGEQFF. The CDR3 region has the DNA TGCGCCAGCAGCCAAGAGGGGAGCGGGGGGGAGCAGTTCTTC.

The table lists this clone with a few counts. V is TRBV7-9 and J is TRBJ1-4; TRBD1 might be the D (5 bases). The germline V gene has CDR1 SEHNR and CDR2 FQNEAQ (reference sequence). The length of the CDR3 is 15 residues. Trimming took 1 base from V and 5 from J, leaving 11 bases between them. The chain's CDR3 is CASSLGQRDNEKLFF. CDR3 coding DNA: TGTGCCAGCAGCTTAGGGCAAAGGGACAATGAAAAACTGTTTTTT.

This clone has only a few counts. The rearrangement joins TRBV29-1 to TRBJ2-3, with D maybe TRBD2 (6 bases). The germline gives CDR1 SQVTM, CDR2 ANQGSEA. Trimming left V 2 bases short and J 6 bases short, with 15 bases between. The CDR3 sequence is 14 residues long. The CDR3 sequence: CSVESMSGVDTQYF. The CDR3 DNA reads TGCAGCGTTGAATCTATGTCGGGGGTGGATACGCAGTATTTT.